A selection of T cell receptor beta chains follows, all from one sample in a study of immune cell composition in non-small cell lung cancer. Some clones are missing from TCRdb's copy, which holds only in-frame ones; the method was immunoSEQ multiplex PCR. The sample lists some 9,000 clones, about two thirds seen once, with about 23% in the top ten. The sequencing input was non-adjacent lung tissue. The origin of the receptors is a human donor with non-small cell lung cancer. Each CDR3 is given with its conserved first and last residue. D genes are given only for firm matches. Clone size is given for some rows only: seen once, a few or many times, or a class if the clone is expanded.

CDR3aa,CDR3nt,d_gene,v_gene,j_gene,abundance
CASSFRRSTMNTEAFF,TGTGCCAGCAGCTTTAGGCGGTCTACTATGAACACTGAAGCTTTCTTT,.,TRBV5-6,TRBJ1-1,.
CASSQDGKNRRNPLHF,TGCGCCAGCAGCCAAGATGGGAAAAACCGGAGGAATCCCCTCCACTTT,.,TRBV4-1,TRBJ1-6,.
CASAGQMNTEAFF,TGCGCCAGCGCGGGACAGATGAACACTGAAGCTTTCTTT,TRBD1,TRBV5-1,TRBJ1-1,.
CASSFSSYNEQFF,TGTGCCAGCAGCTTCTCCAGCTACAATGAGCAGTTCTTC,.,TRBV7-8,TRBJ2-1,.
CASSSAIQGRQETQYF,TGTGCCAGCAGCTCAGCAATACAGGGGCGCCAAGAGACCCAGTACTTC,TRBD1,TRBV5-6,TRBJ2-5,.
CASSQSGVGNYGYTF,TGCGCCAGCAGCCAATCAGGGGTTGGGAACTATGGCTACACCTTC,.,TRBV4-3,TRBJ1-2,few
CASSQDARGGGNQPQHF,TGCGCCAGCAGCCAAGATGCCCGGGGAGGGGGCAATCAGCCCCAGCATTTT,.,TRBV4-3,TRBJ1-5,few
CASSPRGSYSGSSYEQYF,TGCGCCAGCAGCCCCCGGGGGAGTTACTCGGGGAGCTCCTACGAGCAGTACTTC,.,TRBV5-1,TRBJ2-7,.
CASSLPGTGGGYTF,TGTGCCAGCAGCTTACCCGGGACAGGGGGCGGCTACACCTTC,TRBD1,TRBV7-8,TRBJ1-2,.
CASSDRDTEAFF,TGTGCCAGCAGTGACAGGGATACTGAAGCTTTCTTT,.,TRBV2,TRBJ1-1,once
CASSYERSSYNEQFF,TGTGCCAGCAGTTACGAACGGAGCTCCTACAATGAGCAGTTCTTC,.,TRBV6-5,TRBJ2-1,.
CASSYSGGEAFF,TGTGCCAGCAGTTACTCTGGAGGTGAAGCTTTCTTT,.,TRBV6-5,TRBJ1-1,.
CASSYSAGSWETQYF,TGTGCCAGCAGTTACTCGGCAGGGTCGTGGGAGACCCAGTACTTC,.,TRBV6-5,TRBJ2-5,few
CASSYSRETYEQYF,TGTGCCAGCAGTTACTCGAGGGAAACCTACGAGCAGTACTTC,.,TRBV6-5,TRBJ2-7,.
CASGRPGQSGNTIYF,TGTGCTAGTGGACGGCCGGGACAGTCTGGAAACACCATATATTTT,TRBD1,TRBV12-5,TRBJ1-3,.
CASSTVYGYTF,TGTGCCAGTAGTACGGTCTATGGCTACACCTTC,.,TRBV19,TRBJ1-2,few
CASTLTGGRGEAFF,TGTGCCAGCACTCTGACGGGAGGCAGGGGTGAAGCTTTCTTT,.,TRBV5-4,TRBJ1-1,.
CASSGQGQNTEAFF,TGTGCCAGCAGTGGACAGGGTCAGAACACTGAAGCTTTCTTT,TRBD1,TRBV25-1,TRBJ1-1,.
CASSRGQGPETQYF,TGTGCCAGCAGTCGAGGACAGGGGCCAGAGACCCAGTACTTC,TRBD1,TRBV5-4,TRBJ2-5,.
CASSESGTGGTDTQYF,TGCGCCAGCAGTGAGTCGGGGACAGGGGGAACGGATACGCAGTATTTT,TRBD1,TRBV10-1,TRBJ2-3,.
CASSQGTGGYEQYF,TGTGCCAGCAGCCAAGGTACAGGGGGGTACGAGCAGTACTTC,TRBD1,TRBV14,TRBJ2-7,.
CASSLWGQGTDTQYF,TGCGCCAGCAGCTTGTGGGGTCAGGGTACAGATACGCAGTATTTT,.,TRBV5-1,TRBJ2-3,few
CASFLRGDGTEAFF,TGTGCCAGCTTCCTTCGGGGGGATGGCACTGAAGCTTTCTTT,.,TRBV27,TRBJ1-1,.